The entry below describes one TCR beta chain. Its antigen remains undetermined. Base qualities are not provided; no much larger clone lies one nucleotide away. The immunoSEQ Assay, a bias-controlled multiplex PCR, was used to amplify TCRbeta CDR3 regions from genomic DNA. Regarding the original processing steps: The number of nucleated cells in each sample was estimated from the amplification of reference gene primers within the assay. Sequence reads were collapsed and filtered to measure the absolute abundance of every unique TCRbeta CDR3 rearrangement. For each sample, productive Simpson clonality was calculated by taking the square root of Simpson's diversity index across productive rearrangements. This immuneACCESS table, as held by TCRdb, lists in-frame sequences with V and J called but not all clones. Of the missing ones, under half trace to an unresolved V gene in checked studies; the others have no known cause. V, J and clone size are those of that table, while D and trimming were read from the DNA. Present in this sample are roughly 180,000 clones, more than 85% of which were seen just once. The ten biggest clones cover less than 1% of the sample.

This entry belongs to a study of blood T cell repertoires in COVID-19 (dated by TCRdb to 2019 to 2021). About the full investigation: Collaborator samples came from the United States, Italy and Spain and covered acute and convalescent phases of COVID-19. Samples came from the ongoing ImmuneRACE study (first 160 participants) plus 1,254 subjects from 6 global collaborators. Deeply sampled blood TCRbeta repertoires from subjects exposed to, actively infected with, or recovered from COVID-19 were included in the dataset. The sample metadata nearly always contained a de-identified subject ID, COVID-19 status, age in years and sex. The repertoires were released in a freely available public database intended as a resource for research on the immune response to SARS-CoV-2. The prospective study material was composed of cDNA or gDNA derived from T cells, B-cell-depleted T cells, or PBMCs. Where available, HLA class I and class II types were taken from metadata supplied by the sample provider and were not determined by assay-based typing. Overall study outcomes, separate from this receptor: Clinical and demographic metadata were provided uncurated, with the amount varying by source and participant.

The CDR3 contains 13 residues, cysteine and phenylalanine counted. Here the CDR3 DNA is all that survives: 39 bases in frame from base 1. V and J are trimmed by 4 bases and 10 bases, and the gene matches miss 5 bases of the junction. From a lookup of the germline V gene, CDR1 and CDR2 are KGHDR and SFDVKD. Whole blood was collected in K2EDTA tubes by collaborating institutions according to the institutions' own protocols. Collaborator samples were shipped for TCRbeta analysis as frozen whole blood, isolated PBMCs, or DNA extracted from either sample type. This receptor was taken from a man between 18 and 29 years old with acute or convalescent COVID-19. Sequenced input: peripheral blood. The V gene is TRBV24-1 and the J gene is TRBJ1-1; TRBD1 lines up with 10 middle nucleotides. This receptor has the CDR3 CATSERDRGRAFF. At the DNA level, the sequence is TGTGCCACCAGTGAACGGGACAGGGGAAGAGCTTTCTTT.